Sequencing of this T cell receptor beta chain was carried out in a study of CD8+ T cells in alopecia areata. Whole-study context: The drug, tofacitinib, lasted 6 to 18 months, followed by 6 months off drug. Study outcomes and limitations: Normal-skin resident alphabeta T cells also appear among scalp sample sequences.

The treatment was: oral pan-JAK inhibitor, 5-10 mg twice daily. Germline V gene lookup returns CDR1 MNHEY and CDR2 SMNVEV (reference sequence). V was shortened by 2 bases and J by 6 bases, with 10 bases between the two germline ends. CDR3 length equals 13 residues. To note about this clone: The antigen is undetermined.

Extracted RNA was reverse transcribed into cDNA, the sequencing template. Clones were read by immunoSEQ multiplex PCR, and TCRdb kept only the in-frame ones, dropping some. The sample lists hundreds of thousands of clones; roughly 66% were seen once. The sample here was CD4+ T cells sorted from blood, taken between weeks 44 and 45, from a patient treated with tofacitinib. The TCR was taken from a human donor with alopecia areata. The V call is TRBV27, the J call TRBJ1-2; no clear D. The CDR3: CASSLTSGHGYTF. The CDR3 DNA follows: TGTGCCAGCAGTTTAACGAGCGGGCATGGCTACACCTTC.